This TCR beta chain is from a study of blood T cell repertoires in COVID-19 (dated by TCRdb to the early 2020s). Notes on the research overall: Samples from collaborators originated in the United States, Italy and Spain and spanned both the acute and convalescent phases of COVID-19. The prospective study material was composed of cDNA or gDNA derived from T cells, B-cell-depleted T cells, or PBMCs. The dataset comprised deeply sampled blood TCRbeta repertoires from subjects exposed to, actively infected with, or recovered from COVID-19. The repertoires were released in a freely available public database intended as a resource for research on the immune response to SARS-CoV-2. Samples came from the ongoing ImmuneRACE study (first 160 participants) plus 1,254 subjects from 6 global collaborators. A de-identified subject ID, COVID-19 status, age in years and sex were almost always included in the sample metadata. Where available, HLA class I and class II types were obtained from metadata supplied by the sample provider rather than from assay-based typing. Points the paper makes about the study in general: The quantity of clinical and demographic metadata differed by source and by participant and was supplied without curation.

The immunoSEQ Assay, a bias-controlled multiplex PCR, was used to amplify TCRbeta CDR3 regions from genomic DNA. Per the authors' processing: Within the assay, amplification of reference gene primers was used to estimate how many nucleated cells each sample contained. To quantify the absolute abundance of each unique TCRbeta CDR3 rearrangement, sequence reads were collapsed and filtered. For each sample, productive Simpson clonality was calculated by taking the square root of Simpson's diversity index across productive rearrangements. TCRdb mirrors the immuneACCESS table, restricted to in-frame sequences. Some clones are absent from its copies; in checked studies, under half trace to an unresolved V gene, and the reason for the others is unknown. That table gives V, J and clone size, and the DNA gave D and trimming. The sample table records approximately 90,000 clones; more than 60% of these occur just once. Clones ranked in the top ten supply approximately 10% of the sample.

A remark on this clone: Its recognized antigen is unknown. Nothing much larger sits one base from this clone, and base qualities are not available.

The collaborating institutions used their own protocols to collect whole blood in K2EDTA tubes. Collaborator samples were shipped for TCRbeta analysis as frozen whole blood, isolated PBMCs, or DNA extracted from either sample type. The receptor was isolated from a man in his 70s with acute or convalescent COVID-19. The sample was peripheral blood.

The bases read TGTGCCATCAGTGACGGTTGGCGGGAGGCCCTTAAAGAGACCCAGTACTTC. This codes for CAISDGWREALKETQYF. In this chain, TRBV10-3 is recombined with TRBJ2-5; TRBD2 aligns with 8 central bases. As encoded in the germline V gene, CDR1 is ENHRY while CDR2 is SYGVKD. Measured from the cysteine to the phenylalanine, the CDR3 is 17 residues long. Of all the DNA, just the CDR3 is kept, 51 bases in frame from base 1. After removal of 3 bases from V and 3 bases from J, the junction retains 12 bases not matched to a gene.